The subject of this entry is one TCR beta chain. Its antigen is still unknown. MiXCR, run by TCRdb on the RT-PCR reads, gives a single entry per CDR3 protein. The sample shows about 530,000 distinct CDR3 sequences, approximately 13% of them seen only once. This entry is derived from a study of response to subunit inactivated influenza vaccine. Germline CDR1 and CDR2: SGHAT and FQNNGV. V gave up 5 bases and J gave up 7 bases; unmatched junction bases: 12. This CDR3 is 15 amino acids long. Overall study results and limits: Authors suggested each seasonal flu vaccination may recruit only limited numbers of new T cells.

The genes are TRBV11-2 and TRBJ2-7; 9 positions agree with TRBD1. The sequence was obtained from a man aged 50 to 60 who received an inactivated influenza vaccine. Specimen: PBMCs from blood, collected roughly 47 days after vaccination. CDR3: CASSTPGQGPLEQYF. The CDR3, as DNA: TGTGCCAGCAGCACTCCCGGACAGGGGCCCTTGGAGCAGTACTTC.